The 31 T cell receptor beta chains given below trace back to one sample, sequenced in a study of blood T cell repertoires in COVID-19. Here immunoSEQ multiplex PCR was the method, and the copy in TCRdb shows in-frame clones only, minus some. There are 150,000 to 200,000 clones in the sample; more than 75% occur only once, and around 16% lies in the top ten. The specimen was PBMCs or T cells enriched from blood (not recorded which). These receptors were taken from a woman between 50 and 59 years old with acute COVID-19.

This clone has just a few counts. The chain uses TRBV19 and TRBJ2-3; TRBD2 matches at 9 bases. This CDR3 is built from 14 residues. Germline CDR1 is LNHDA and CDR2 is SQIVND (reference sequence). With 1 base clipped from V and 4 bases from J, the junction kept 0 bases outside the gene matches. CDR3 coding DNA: TGTGCCAGTAGTATAGGACTAGCGGCAGATACGCAGTATTTT. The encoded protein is CASSIGLAADTQYF.

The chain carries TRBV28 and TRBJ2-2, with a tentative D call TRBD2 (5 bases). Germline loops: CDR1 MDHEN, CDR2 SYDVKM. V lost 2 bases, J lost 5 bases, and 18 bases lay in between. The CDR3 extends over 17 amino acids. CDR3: CASSLLEITPGTGELFF. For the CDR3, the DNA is TGTGCCAGCAGTTTACTGGAAATAACACCGGGGACCGGGGAGCTGTTTTTT.

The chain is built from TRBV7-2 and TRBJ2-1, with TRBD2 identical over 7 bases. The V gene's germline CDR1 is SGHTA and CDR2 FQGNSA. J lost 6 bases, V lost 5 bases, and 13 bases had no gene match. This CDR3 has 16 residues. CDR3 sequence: CASSPGGSGKGNEQFF. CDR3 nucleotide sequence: TGTGCCAGCAGCCCCGGGGGGTCAGGGAAGGGCAATGAGCAGTTCTTC. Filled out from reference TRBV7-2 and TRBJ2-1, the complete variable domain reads GAGVSQSPSNKVTEKGKDVELRCDPISGHTALYWYRQSLGQGLEFLIYFQGNSAPDKSGLPSDRFSAERTGGSVSTLTIQRTQQEDSAVYLCASSPGGSGKGNEQFFGPGTRLTVL.

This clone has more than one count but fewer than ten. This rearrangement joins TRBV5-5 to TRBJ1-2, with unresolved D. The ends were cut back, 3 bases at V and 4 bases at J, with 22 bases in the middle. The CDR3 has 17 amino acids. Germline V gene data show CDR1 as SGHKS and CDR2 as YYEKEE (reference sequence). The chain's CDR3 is CASSSTPRLEGGYGYTF. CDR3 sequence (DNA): TGTGCCAGCAGCTCCACCCCCAGATTGGAGGGTGGCTATGGCTACACCTTC.

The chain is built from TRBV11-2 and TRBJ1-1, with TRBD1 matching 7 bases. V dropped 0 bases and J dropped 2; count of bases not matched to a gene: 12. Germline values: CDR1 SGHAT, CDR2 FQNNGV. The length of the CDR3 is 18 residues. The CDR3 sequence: CASSLDLQGSINNTEAFF. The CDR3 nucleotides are TGTGCCAGCAGCTTAGACCTACAGGGGAGCATCAATAACACTGAAGCTTTCTTT.

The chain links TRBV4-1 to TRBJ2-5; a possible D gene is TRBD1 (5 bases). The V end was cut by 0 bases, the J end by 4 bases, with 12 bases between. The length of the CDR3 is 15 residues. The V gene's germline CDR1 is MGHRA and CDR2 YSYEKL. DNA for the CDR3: TGCGCCAGCAGCCAAGATTGGGCAGGGCCAGAGACCCAGTACTTC. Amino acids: CASSQDWAGPETQYF.

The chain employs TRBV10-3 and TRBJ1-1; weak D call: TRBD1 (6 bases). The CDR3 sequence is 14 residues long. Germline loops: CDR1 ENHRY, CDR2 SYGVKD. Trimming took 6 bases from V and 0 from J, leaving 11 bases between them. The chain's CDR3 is CAIRERQVNTEAFF. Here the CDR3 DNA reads TGTGCCATCAGAGAGAGACAGGTGAACACTGAAGCTTTCTTT.

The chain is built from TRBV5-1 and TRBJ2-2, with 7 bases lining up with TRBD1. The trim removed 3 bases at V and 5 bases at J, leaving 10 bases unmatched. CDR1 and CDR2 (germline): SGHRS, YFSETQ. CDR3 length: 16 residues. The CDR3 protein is CASSSGQAGPTGELFF. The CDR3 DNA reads TGCGCCAGCAGCTCTGGACAGGCAGGGCCTACCGGGGAGCTGTTTTTT.

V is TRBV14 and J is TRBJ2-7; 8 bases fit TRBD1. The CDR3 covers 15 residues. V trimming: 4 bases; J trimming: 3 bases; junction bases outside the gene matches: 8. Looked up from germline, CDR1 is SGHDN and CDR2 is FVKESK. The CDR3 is CASSPPGGPFYEQYV. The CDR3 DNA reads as TGTGCCAGCAGCCCCCCAGGGGGCCCTTTCTACGAGCAGTACGTC.

The CDR3, as DNA: TGTGCCAGCAGTCAAGTACCAGGGGGCATTTACTATGGCTACACCTTC. Translation: CASSQVPGGIYYGYTF. The genes are TRBV2 and TRBJ1-2; 8 bases fit TRBD1. The CDR3 loop spans 16 amino acids. Trimming at V came to 5 bases and at J to 3 bases, leaving 11 bases not matched to a gene. Germline CDR1 reads SNHLY; CDR2 reads FYNNEI.

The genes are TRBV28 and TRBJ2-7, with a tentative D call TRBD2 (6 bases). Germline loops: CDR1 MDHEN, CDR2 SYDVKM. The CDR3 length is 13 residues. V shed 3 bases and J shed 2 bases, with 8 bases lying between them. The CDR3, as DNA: TGTGCCAGCAGTTTGGCGGGGACCTACGAGCAGTACGTC. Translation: CASSLAGTYEQYV.

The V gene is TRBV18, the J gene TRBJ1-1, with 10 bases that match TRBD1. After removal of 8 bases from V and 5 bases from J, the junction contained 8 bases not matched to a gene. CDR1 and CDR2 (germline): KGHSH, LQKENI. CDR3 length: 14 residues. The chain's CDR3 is CASDPTGGRTEAFF. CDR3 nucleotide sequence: TGTGCCAGCGATCCGACAGGGGGCAGGACTGAAGCTTTCTTT.

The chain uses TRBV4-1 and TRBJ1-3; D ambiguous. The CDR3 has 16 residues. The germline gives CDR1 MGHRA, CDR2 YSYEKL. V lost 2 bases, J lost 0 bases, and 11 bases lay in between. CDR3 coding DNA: TGCGCCAGCAGCCAACTCTGGGGAGTCTCTGGAAACACCATATATTTT. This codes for CASSQLWGVSGNTIYF.

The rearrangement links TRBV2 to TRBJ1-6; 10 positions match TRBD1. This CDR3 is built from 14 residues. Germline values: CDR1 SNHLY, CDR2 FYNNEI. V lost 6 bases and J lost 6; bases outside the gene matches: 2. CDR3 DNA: TGTGCCAGCAGCCGGGACAGGGGTAATTCACCCCTCCACTTT. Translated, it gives CASSRDRGNSPLHF.

DNA for the CDR3: TGTGCCAGCGCCCCACAGGGTCCCTGGGCATATGGCTACACCTTC. Its protein is CASAPQGPWAYGYTF. The gene calls are TRBV7-9 and TRBJ1-2; D might be TRBD1 (6 bases). The length of the CDR3 is 15 residues. The germline V gene has CDR1 SEHNR and CDR2 FQNEAQ (reference sequence). The V end was cut by 8 bases, the J end by 5 bases, with 21 bases between.

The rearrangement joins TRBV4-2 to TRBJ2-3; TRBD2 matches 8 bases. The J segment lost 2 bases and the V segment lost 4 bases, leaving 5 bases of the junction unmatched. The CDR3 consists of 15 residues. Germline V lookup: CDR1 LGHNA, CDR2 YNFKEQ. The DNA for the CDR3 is TGTGCCAGCAGCCGGGGTAGCGGGGACACAGATACGCAGTATTTT. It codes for CASSRGSGDTDTQYF.

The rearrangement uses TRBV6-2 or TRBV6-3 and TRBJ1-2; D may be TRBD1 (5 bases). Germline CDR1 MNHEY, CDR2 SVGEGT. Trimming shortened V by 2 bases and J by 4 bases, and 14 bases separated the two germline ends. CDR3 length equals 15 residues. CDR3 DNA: TGTGCCAGCAGTTACCCACAGACAGAGGTCTATGGCTACACCTTC. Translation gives CASSYPQTEVYGYTF.

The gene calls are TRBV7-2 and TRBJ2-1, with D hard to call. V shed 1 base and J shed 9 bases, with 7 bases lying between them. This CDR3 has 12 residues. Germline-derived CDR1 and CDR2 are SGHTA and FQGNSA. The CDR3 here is CASSLGLFEQFF. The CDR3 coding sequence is TGTGCCAGCAGCTTAGGGCTTTTTGAGCAGTTCTTC. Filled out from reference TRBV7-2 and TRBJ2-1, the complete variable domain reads GAGVSQSPSNKVTEKGKDVELRCDPISGHTALYWYRQSLGQGLEFLIYFQGNSAPDKSGLPSDRFSAERTGGSVSTLTIQRTQQEDSAVYLCASSLGLFEQFFGPGTRLTVL.

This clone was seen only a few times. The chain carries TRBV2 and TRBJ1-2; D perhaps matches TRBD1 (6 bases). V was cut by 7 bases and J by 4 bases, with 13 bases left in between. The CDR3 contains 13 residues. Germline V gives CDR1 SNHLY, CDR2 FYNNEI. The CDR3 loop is CASTPGGAYGYTF. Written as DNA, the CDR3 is TGTGCCAGCACTCCCGGGGGGGCCTATGGCTACACCTTC.

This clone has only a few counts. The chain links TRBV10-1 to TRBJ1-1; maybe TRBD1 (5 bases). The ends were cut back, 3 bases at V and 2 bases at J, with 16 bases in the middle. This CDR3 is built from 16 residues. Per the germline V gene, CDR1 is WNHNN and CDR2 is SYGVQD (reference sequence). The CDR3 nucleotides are TGCGCCAGCAGTGAATTGACAGCCCCCTATAACACTGAAGCTTTCTTT. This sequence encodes CASSELTAPYNTEAFF.

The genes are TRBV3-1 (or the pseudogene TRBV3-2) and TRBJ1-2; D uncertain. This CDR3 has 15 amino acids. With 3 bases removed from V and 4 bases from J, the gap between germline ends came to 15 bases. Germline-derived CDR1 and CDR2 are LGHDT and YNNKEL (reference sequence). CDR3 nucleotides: TGTGCCAGCAGCCAGTCCCGGTTTTTCGGCTATGGCTACACCTTC. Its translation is CASSQSRFFGYGYTF.

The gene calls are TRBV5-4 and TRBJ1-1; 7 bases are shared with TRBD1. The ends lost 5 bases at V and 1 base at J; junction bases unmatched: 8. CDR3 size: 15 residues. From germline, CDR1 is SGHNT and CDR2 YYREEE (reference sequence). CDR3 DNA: TGTGCCAGCAGGGACCCCAGGGGGGCGAACACTGAAGCTTTCTTT. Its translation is CASRDPRGANTEAFF.

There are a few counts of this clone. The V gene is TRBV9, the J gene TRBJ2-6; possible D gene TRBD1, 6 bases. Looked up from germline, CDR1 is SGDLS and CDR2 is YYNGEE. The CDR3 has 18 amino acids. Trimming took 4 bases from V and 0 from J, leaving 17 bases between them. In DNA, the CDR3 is TGTGCCAGCAGCCACCGGGACAAAGGAGGCTCTGGGGCCAACGTCCTGACTTTC. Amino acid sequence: CASSHRDKGGSGANVLTF.

The CDR3 loop reads CASTRVAGNSPLHF. In DNA, the CDR3 is TGTGCCAGCACAAGGGTAGCGGGAAATTCACCCCTCCACTTT. The chain joins TRBV28 to TRBJ1-6; no clear D. The germline CDR1 and CDR2 sequences are MDHEN and SYDVKM. This CDR3 spans 14 amino acids. V lost 7 bases to trimming and J lost 7 bases, with 14 bases between them.

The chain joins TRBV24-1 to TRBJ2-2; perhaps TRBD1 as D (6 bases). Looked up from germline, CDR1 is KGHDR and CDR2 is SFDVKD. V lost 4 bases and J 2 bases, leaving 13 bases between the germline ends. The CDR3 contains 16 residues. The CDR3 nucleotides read TGTGCCACCAGTGACGCCGGGACATCTAACACCGGGGAGCTGTTTTTT. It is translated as CATSDAGTSNTGELFF.

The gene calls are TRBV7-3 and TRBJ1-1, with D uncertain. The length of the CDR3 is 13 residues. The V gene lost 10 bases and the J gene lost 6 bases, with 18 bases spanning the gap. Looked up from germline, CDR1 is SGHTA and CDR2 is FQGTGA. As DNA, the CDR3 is TGTGCCACCTCCGAGACCCGGAGTGCTGAAGCTTTCTTT. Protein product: CATSETRSAEAFF.

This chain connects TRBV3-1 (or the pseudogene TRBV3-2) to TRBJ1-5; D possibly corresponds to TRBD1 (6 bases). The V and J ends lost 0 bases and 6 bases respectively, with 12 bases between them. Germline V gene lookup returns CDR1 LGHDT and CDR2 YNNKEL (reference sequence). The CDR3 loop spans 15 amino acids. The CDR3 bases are TGTGCCAGCAGCCAAGATTTCAGGGGCGGTCAGCCCCAGCATTTT. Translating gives CASSQDFRGGQPQHF.

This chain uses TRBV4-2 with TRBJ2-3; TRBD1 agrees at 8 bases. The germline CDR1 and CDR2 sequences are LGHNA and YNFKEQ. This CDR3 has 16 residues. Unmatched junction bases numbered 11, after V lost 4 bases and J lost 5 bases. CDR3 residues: CASSLTGGKSKDTQYF. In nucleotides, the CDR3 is TGTGCCAGCAGCCTTACAGGGGGGAAGAGTAAAGATACGCAGTATTTT.

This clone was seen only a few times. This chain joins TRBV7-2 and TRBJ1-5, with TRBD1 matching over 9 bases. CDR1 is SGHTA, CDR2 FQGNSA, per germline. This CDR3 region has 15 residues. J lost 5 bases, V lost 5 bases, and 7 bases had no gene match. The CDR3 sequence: CASSPRTGVDQPQHF. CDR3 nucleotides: TGTGCCAGCAGCCCCCGGACAGGGGTCGATCAGCCCCAGCATTTT.

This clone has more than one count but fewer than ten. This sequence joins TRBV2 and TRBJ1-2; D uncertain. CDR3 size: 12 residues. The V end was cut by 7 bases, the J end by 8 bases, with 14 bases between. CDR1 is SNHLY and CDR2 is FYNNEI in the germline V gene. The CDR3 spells CASKGGEAGYTF. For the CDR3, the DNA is TGTGCCAGCAAAGGAGGAGAGGCGGGCTACACCTTC. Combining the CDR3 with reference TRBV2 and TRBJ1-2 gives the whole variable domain EPEVTQTPSHQVTQMGQEVILRCVPISNHLYFYWYRQILGQKVEFLVSFYNNEISEKSEIFDDQFSVERPDGSNFTLKIRSTKLEDSAMYFCASKGGEAGYTFGSGTRLTVV.

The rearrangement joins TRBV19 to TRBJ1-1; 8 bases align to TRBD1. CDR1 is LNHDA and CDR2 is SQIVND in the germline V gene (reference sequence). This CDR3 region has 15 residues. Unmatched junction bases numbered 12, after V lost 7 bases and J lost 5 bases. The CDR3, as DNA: TGTGCCAGTATCCTCAGGGGGCGGTTACGTACTGAAGCTTTCTTT. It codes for CASILRGRLRTEAFF. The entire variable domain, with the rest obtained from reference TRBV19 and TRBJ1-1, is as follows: DGGITQSPKYLFRKEGQNVTLSCEQNLNHDAMYWYRQDPGQGLRLIYYSQIVNDFQKGDIAEGYSVSREKKESFPLTVTSAQKNPTAFYLCASILRGRLRTEAFFGQGTRLTVV.